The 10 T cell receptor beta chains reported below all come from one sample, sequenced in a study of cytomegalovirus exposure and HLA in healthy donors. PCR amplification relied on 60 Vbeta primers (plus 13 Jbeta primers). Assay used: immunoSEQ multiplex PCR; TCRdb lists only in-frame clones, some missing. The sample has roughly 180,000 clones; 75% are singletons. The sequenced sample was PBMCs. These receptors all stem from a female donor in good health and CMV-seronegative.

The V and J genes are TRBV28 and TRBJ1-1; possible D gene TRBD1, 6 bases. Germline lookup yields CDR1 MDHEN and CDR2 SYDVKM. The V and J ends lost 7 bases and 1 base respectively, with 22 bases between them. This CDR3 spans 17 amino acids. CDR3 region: CASTPSAGGLRNTEAFF. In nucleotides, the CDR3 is TGTGCCAGCACTCCCTCCGCGGGGGGCCTACGGAACACTGAAGCTTTCTTT. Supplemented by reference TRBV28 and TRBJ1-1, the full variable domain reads DVKVTQSSRYLVKRTGEKVFLECVQDMDHENMFWYRQDPGLGLRLIYFSYDVKMKEKGDIPEGYSVSREKKERFSLILESASTNQTSMYLCASTPSAGGLRNTEAFFGQGTRLTVV.

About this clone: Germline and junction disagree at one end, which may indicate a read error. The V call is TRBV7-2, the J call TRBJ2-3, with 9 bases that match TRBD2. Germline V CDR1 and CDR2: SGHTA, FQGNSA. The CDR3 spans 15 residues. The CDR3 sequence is CASRLAGVRTDTQYF. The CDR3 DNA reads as TGTGCCAGCAGATTAGCGGGAGTGAGGACAGATACGCAGTATTTT.

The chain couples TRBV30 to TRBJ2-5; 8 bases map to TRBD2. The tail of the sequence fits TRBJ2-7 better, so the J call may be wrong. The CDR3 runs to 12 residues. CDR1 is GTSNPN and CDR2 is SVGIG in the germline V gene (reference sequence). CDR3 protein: CAVLDGGVEQYF. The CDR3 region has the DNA TGTGCCGTCCTCGACGGGGGGGTCGAGCAGTACTTC.

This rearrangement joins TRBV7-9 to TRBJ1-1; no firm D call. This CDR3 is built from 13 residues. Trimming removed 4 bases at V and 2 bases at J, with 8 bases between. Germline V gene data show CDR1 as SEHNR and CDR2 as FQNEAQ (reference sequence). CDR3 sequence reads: CASSSQDNTEAFF. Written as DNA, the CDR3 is TGTGCCAGCAGCTCGCAGGATAACACTGAAGCTTTCTTT.

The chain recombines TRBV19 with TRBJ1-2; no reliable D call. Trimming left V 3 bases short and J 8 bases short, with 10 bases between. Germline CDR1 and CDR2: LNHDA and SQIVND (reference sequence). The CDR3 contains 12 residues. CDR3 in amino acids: CASSISGNGYTF. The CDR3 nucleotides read TGTGCCAGTAGTATCTCGGGGAACGGCTACACCTTC.

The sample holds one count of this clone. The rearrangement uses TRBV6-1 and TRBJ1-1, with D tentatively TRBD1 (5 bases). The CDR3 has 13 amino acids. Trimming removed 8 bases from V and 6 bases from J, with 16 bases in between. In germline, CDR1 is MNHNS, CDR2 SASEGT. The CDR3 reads CASSLGGRAEAFF. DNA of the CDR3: TGTGCCAGCTCCCTGGGGGGAAGGGCTGAAGCTTTCTTT.

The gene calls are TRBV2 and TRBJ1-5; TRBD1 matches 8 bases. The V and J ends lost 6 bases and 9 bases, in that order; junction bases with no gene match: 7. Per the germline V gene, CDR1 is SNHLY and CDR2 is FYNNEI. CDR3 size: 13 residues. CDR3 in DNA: TGTGCCAGCAGCCGGACAGGGACGGGGCCCCAGCATTTT. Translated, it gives CASSRTGTGPQHF.

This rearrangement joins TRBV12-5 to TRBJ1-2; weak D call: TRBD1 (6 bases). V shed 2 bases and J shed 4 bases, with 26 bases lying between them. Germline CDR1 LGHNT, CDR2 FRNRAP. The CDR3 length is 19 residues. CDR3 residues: CASGLSPGDIAATLYGYTF. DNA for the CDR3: TGTGCTAGTGGTTTGTCACCCGGGGACATTGCCGCAACCCTCTATGGCTACACCTTC.

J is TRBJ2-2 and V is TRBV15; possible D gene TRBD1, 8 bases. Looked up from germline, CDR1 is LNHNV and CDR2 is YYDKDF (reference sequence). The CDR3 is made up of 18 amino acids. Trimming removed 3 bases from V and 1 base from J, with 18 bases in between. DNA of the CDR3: TGTGCCACCAGCAGCCCCCTGGGGGGGACAGGGAACACCGGGGAGCTGTTTTTT. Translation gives CATSSPLGGTGNTGELFF.

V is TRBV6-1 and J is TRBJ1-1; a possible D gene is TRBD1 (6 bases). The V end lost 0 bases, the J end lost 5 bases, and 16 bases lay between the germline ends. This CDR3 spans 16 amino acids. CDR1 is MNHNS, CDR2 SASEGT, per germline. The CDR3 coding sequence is TGTGCCAGCAGTGAAGCATCTCAGGGGCTGAGAACTGAAGCTTTCTTT. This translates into CASSEASQGLRTEAFF.